This T cell receptor beta chain was found in a study of cytomegalovirus exposure and HLA in healthy donors. Overall study results and limits: Evidence from a later analysis indicated that most CMV-associated TCR beta chains looked HLA-restricted.

In regard to this clone: The antigen remains unidentified.

The CDR3 is made up of 16 amino acids. Germline CDR1 is SGHRS and CDR2 is YFSETQ. The ends lost 0 bases at V and 4 bases at J; junction bases unmatched: 4. Amplification used 60 Vbeta primers and 13 Jbeta primers. Sequenced by immunoSEQ multiplex PCR; TCRdb stores in-frame clones only, minus some. This repertoire shows some 150,000 clones, 70% to 75% found once; its top ten account for about 1.5%. Healthy bone marrow donors made up the donor group. Donors likely had unrecorded immune exposures despite being nominally healthy when sampled. This chain joins TRBV5-1 and TRBJ1-5, with TRBD1 identical over 10 bases. The sequence came from a woman aged 25 to 45 in good health and CMV-seronegative. The sample consisted of PBMCs. This CDR3 reads CASSLVTGGKNQPQHF. The CDR3 DNA reads TGCGCCAGCAGCTTGGTGACAGGGGGCAAAAATCAGCCCCAGCATTTT. Full variable domain (remainder filled in from reference TRBV5-1 and TRBJ1-5): KAGVTQTPRYLIKTRGQQVTLSCSPISGHRSVSWYQQTPGQGLQFLFEYFSETQRNKGNFPGRFSGRQFSNSRSEMNVSTLELGDSALYLCASSLVTGGKNQPQHFGDGTRLSIL.